This T cell receptor beta chain was sequenced in a study of breast tumors, draining lymph nodes, adjacent tissues. Study-level findings and limits: Tumors had less TCR diversity than lymph nodes, more than nontumor tissue.

The lymph nodes were axillary draining lymph nodes from breast cancer patients. Details on this clonotype: Its antigen is not known. Because the CDR3's place on the DNA is in doubt, the DNA is left out and the CDR3 is given as listed by TCRdb.

Via MiXCR, TCRdb re-called the multiplex PCR reads, giving one row per CDR3 protein. The sample has 150,000 to 200,000 distinct CDR3 sequences, roughly 30% seen once. CDR1 is MNHNS and CDR2 is SASEGT in the germline V gene. From its first to its last residue, the CDR3 has 20 amino acids. Material: axillary lymph node tissue. The genes are TRBV6-1 and TRBJ2-2; the table names TRBD2, a call not compared with the DNA. This TCR was sampled from a female donor with breast cancer. Some clones in this sample may be carry-over from other donors' samples. Here the CDR3 reads CASSERAGTSYEQYFGELFF.